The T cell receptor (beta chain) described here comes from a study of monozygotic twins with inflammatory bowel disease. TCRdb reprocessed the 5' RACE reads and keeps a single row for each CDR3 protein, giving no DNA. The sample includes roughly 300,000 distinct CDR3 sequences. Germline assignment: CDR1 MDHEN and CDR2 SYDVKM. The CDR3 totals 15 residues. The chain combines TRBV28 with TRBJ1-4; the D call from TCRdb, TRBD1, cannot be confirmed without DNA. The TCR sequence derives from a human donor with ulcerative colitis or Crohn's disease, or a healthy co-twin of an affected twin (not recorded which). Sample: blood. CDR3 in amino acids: CASSPSGANNEKLFF.